This TCR beta chain was captured in a study of type 1 and type 2 diabetes patients. Study as a whole: Magnetic bead positive selection isolated CD4+ or CD8+ T cells from PBMCs. The whole study generated about 19 million paired-end reads. Regarding the study as a whole: Age and gender were not matched between study groups, possibly biasing interpretation. Some T1D-only expanded clones might appear in more T2D or control samples.

The PCR template was genomic DNA. A primer set of 30 forward and 13 reverse primers amplified the CDR3. TCRdb redid the calling of the multiplex PCR reads with MiXCR, one entry per CDR3 protein. Of 250,000 to 300,000 distinct CDR3 sequences in the sample, more than 40% were seen once. A remark on this clonotype: Antigen specificity is unknown.

The germline V gene encodes CDR1 LNHDA and CDR2 SQIVND (reference sequence). This CDR3 is built from 13 residues. V was pared by 5 bases and J by 11 bases, with 15 bases between. The specimen was peripheral blood mononuclear cells (PBMCs). The sequence came from a man aged 18 to 30 with type 2 diabetes. The chain uses TRBV19 and TRBJ1-4; a possible D gene is TRBD1 (5 bases). CDR3 region: CASSEGKGLKLFF. The CDR3 DNA is TGTGCCAGTAGTGAAGGGAAGGGGCTGAAACTGTTTTTT.